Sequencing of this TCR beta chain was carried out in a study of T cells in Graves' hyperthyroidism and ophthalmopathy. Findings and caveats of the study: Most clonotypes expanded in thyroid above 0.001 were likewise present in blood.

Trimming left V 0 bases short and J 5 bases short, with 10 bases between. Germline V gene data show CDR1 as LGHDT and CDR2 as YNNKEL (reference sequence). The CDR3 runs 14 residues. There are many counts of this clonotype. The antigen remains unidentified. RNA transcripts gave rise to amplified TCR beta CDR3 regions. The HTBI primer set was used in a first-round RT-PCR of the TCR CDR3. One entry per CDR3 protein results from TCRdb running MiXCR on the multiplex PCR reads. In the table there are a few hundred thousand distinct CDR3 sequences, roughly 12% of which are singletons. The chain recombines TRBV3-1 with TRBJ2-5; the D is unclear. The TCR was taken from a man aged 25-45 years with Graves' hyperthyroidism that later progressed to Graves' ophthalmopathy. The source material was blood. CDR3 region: CASSQDIGRETQYF. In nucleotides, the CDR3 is TGTGCCAGCAGCCAAGATATAGGAAGGGAGACCCAGTACTTC.